The T cell receptor (beta chain) under discussion was sequenced for a study of cytomegalovirus exposure and HLA in healthy donors. Overall study context: Samples from HLA-typed donors yielded approximately 88 million unique TCRs in an early data release. There were 350 to 400 genotyped donors. Of these, 81% fell in the genetic ancestry cluster associated with self-reported Caucasian donors. Study-level findings and limits: It was reported that TCR beta sequences correctly inferred the HLA-A and HLA-B alleles for most subjects.

CDR1 and CDR2 from the germline V gene are MNHEY and SVGAGI. This CDR3 is 15 amino acids long. V lost 6 bases to trimming and J lost 3 bases; unmatched junction nucleotides: 4. Concerning this clone itself: Its antigen is as yet unknown.

PCR primers comprised 60 Vbeta and 13 Jbeta primers. Clones were sequenced by immunoSEQ multiplex PCR, and TCRdb holds only the in-frame ones, with some missing. The table gives more than 95,000 clones; the top ten clones make up about 2.3% of it. V is TRBV6-5 and J is TRBJ2-3; 12 bases match TRBD2. The sequenced material came from PBMCs. This TCR was recovered from a man aged 35 to 55 in good health and CMV-seronegative. The CDR3 bases are TGTGCCAGCAGGAGAGGACTAGCGGGAACAGATACGCAGTATTTT. This codes for CASRRGLAGTDTQYF.